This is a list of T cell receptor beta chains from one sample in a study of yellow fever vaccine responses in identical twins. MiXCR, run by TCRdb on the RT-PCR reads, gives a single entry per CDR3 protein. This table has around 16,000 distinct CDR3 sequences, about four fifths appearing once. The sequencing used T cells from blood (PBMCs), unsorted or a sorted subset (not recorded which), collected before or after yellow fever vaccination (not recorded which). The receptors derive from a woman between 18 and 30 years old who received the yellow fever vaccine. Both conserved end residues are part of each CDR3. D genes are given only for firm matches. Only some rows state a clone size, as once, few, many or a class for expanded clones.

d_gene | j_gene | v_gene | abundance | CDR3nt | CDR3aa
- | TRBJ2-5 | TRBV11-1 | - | TGTGCCAGCCGCGGAGGAGCAGATAAAGAGACCCAGTACTTC | CASRGGADKETQYF
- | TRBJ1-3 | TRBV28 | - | TGTGCCAGCAGTTTTAGGGGGAGGGGAAACACCATATATTTT | CASSFRGRGNTIYF
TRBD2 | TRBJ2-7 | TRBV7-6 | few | TGTGCCAGCAGCGCGTGGACTAGCGACTCCTACGAGCAGTACTTC | CASSAWTSDSYEQYF
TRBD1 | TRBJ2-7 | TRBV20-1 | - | TGCAGTGCTAGAGTAACAGGGGGCGGCGAGCAGTACTTC | CSARVTGGGEQYF
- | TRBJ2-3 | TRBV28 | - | TGTGCCAGCAAAAGATCTAGTTATACGCAGTATTTT | CASKRSSYTQYF
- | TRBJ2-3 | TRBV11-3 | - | TGTGCCAGCAGCTTCGCAGAGGGGACAGATACGCAGTATTTT | CASSFAEGTDTQYF
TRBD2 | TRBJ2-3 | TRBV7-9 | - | TGTGCCAGCAGCCCCGGACTAGCTAGCACAGATACGCAGTATTTT | CASSPGLASTDTQYF
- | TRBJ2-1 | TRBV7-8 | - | TGTGCCAGCAGCTTAGCCGCAGCGGTTGTGGATGAGCAGTTCTTC | CASSLAAAVVDEQFF
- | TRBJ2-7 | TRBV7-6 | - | TGTGCCAGCAGCCTAGGGCTTAGCTTCGAGCAGTACTTC | CASSLGLSFEQYF
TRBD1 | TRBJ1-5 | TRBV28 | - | TGTGCCAGCAGTTTATCCCAGGGACAGGGCGGTCAGCCCCAGCATTTT | CASSLSQGQGGQPQHF
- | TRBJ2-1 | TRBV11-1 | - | TGTGCCAGCAGCTTAGCCCTCATTGACCATGAGCAGTTCTTC | CASSLALIDHEQFF
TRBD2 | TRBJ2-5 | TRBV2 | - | TGTGCCAGCAGTGCTAGCGGGAAAGAGACCCAGTACTTC | CASSASGKETQYF
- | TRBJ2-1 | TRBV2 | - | TGTGCCAGCAGTGTAGGAGGGGTTCTGTTCTTC | CASSVGGVLFF
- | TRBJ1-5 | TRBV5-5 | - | TGTGCCAGCAGCTTGGGGTCAGGCTTGGATCAGCCCCAGCATTTT | CASSLGSGLDQPQHF
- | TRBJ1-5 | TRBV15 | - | TGTGCCACCAGCCTACGGTGGACACCAAATCAGCCCCAGCATTTT | CATSLRWTPNQPQHF
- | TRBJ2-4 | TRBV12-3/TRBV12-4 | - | TGTGCCAGCAGTTCTGCGACGTTAGCCAAAAACATTCAGTACTTC | CASSSATLAKNIQYF
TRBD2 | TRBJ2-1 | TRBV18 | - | TGTGCCAGCTCACCACGGGGGCCAGGGACTAGCGGTTACAATGAGCAGTTCTTC | CASSPRGPGTSGYNEQFF
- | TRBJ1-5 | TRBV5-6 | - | TGTGCCAGCAGCCCCCTCGGTCAGCCCCAGCATTTT | CASSPLGQPQHF
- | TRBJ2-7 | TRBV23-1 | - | TGCGCCAGCAGGGGACATAACCTTTCCTACGAGCAGTACTTC | CASRGHNLSYEQYF
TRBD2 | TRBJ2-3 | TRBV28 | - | TGTGCCAGCAGTTTAATCGCGGGGGGGCTTAGCACAGATACGCAGTATTTT | CASSLIAGGLSTDTQYF
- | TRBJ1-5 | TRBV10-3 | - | TGTGCCATCAGGGGGGACAATCAGCCCCAGCATTTT | CAIRGDNQPQHF
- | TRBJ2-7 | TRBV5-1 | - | TGTGCCAGCAGTTTAGGCTACGAGCAGTACTTC | CASSLGYEQYF
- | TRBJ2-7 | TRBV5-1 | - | TGCGCCAGCAGCTACGGACAAGTCTACGAGCAGTACTTC | CASSYGQVYEQYF
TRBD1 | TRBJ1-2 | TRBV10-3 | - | TGTGCCATCAGTAGGACAGGGGAGGATGGCTACACCTTC | CAISRTGEDGYTF
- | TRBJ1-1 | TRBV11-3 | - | TGTGCCAGCAGCCCACCTTTCTTAAACACTGAAGCTTTCTTT | CASSPPFLNTEAFF
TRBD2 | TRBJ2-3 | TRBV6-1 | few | TGTGCCAGCAGTAGCGGGGGGCCCGGGTATACGCAGTATTTT | CASSSGGPGYTQYF
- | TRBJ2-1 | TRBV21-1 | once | TGTGCCAGCCTACTGGATGAGCAGTTCTTC | CASLLDEQFF
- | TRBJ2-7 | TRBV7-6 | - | TGTGCCAGCAGCCGGGACGGCGGATACTACGAGCAGTACTTC | CASSRDGGYYEQYF
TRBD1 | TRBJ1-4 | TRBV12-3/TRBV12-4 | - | TGTGCCAGCAGTTTATGGGAAACAGGGGTCCCTAATGAAAAACTGTTTTTT | CASSLWETGVPNEKLFF
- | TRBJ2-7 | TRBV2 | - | TGTGCCAGCAGTCCCCGCGGAGGGGGAGGTAACGAGCAGTACTTC | CASSPRGGGGNEQYF
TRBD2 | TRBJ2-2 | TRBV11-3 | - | TGTGCCAGCAGCCCCCTAAGCGGGGCTAGCGGGAGTAGGGCCGGGGAGCTGTTTTTT | CASSPLSGASGSRAGELFF
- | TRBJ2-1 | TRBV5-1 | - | TGCGCCAGCAGCCACGACTTGGGGGGTTCGTTCAATGAGCAGTTCTTC | CASSHDLGGSFNEQFF
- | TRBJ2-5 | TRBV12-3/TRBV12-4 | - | TGTGCCAGCAGTTTAGCAACTCAAGAGACCCAGTACTTC | CASSLATQETQYF
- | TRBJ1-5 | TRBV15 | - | TGTGCCACCAGCAGAAGCACCTTTCAGCCCCAGCATTTT | CATSRSTFQPQHF
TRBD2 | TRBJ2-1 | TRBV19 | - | TGTGCCAGCACGGGACTAGTTGCGAATGAGCAGTTCTTC | CASTGLVANEQFF
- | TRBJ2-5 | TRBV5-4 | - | TGTGCCAGCAAGGGGGATTTTTTACAAGAGACCCAGTACTTC | CASKGDFLQETQYF
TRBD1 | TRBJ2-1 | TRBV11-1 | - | TGTGCCAGCAGCCACCCGGGACAGGAGGTTCGGGAGCAGTTCTTC | CASSHPGQEVREQFF
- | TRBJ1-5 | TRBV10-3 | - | TGTGCCATCAGTGATGTGGGTCCTCAGCCCCAGCATTTT | CAISDVGPQPQHF
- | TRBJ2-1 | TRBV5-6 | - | TGTGCCAGCAGCCGAGGACCGGAGCAGTTCTTC | CASSRGPEQFF